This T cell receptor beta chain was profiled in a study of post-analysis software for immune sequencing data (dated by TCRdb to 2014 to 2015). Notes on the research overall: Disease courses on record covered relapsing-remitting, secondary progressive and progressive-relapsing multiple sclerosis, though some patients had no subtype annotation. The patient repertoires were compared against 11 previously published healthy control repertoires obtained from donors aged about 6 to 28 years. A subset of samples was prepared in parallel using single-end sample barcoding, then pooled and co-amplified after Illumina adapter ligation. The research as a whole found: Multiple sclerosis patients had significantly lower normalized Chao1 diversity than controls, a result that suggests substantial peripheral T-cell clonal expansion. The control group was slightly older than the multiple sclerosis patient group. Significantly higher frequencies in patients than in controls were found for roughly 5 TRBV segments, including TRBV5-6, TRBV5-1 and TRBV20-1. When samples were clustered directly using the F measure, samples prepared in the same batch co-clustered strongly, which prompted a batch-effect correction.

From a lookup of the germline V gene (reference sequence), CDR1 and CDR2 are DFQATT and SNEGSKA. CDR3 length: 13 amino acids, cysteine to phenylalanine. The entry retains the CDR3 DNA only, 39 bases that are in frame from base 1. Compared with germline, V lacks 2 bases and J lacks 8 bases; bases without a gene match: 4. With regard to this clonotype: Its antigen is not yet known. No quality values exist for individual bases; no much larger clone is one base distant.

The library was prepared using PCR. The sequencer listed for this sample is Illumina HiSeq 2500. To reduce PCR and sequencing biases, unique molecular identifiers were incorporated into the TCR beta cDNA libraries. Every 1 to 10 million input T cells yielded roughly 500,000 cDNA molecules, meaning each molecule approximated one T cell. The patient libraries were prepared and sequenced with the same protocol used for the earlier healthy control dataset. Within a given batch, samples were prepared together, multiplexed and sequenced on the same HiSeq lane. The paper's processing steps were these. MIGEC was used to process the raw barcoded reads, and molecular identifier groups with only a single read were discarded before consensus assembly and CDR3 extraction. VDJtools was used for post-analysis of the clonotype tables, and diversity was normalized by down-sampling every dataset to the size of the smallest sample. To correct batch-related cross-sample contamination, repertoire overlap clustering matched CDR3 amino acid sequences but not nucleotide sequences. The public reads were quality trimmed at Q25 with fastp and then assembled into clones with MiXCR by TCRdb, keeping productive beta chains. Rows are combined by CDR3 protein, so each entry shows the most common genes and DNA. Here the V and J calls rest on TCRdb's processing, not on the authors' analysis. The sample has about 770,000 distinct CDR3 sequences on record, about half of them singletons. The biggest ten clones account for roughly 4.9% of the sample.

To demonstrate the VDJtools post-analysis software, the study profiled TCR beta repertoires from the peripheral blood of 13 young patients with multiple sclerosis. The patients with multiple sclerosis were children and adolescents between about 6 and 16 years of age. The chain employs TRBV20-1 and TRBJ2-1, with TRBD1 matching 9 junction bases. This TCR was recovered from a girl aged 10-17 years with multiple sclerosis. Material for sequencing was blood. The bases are TGCAGTGCTAGAAAGGACAGGGGCTATGAGCAGTTCTTC. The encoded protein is CSARKDRGYEQFF.